The rows below give T cell receptor beta chains drawn from one sample of a study of blood T cell repertoires in COVID-19. Method: immunoSEQ multiplex PCR; TCRdb's copy keeps in-frame clones and lacks some. Counted here are around 200,000 clones, approximately 87% occurring once; the ten biggest clones make up approximately 0.93%. The source material was peripheral blood. Receptor source: a woman under 30 who had recovered from COVID-19. Each CDR3 is given with its conserved first and last residue. D genes are given only for firm matches. A clone size is listed for some rows: how often the clone was seen (once, few, many), or a class if it is expanded.

J	size	D	V	DNA	CDR3
TRBJ2-1	-	-	TRBV29-1	TGCAGCCCCATCGGGGGATCCTACAATGAGCAGTTCTTC	CSPIGGSYNEQFF
TRBJ1-1	few	-	TRBV5-1	TGCGCCAGCAGCTTCGTGTTGGAAGGGGCGGTGAACACTGAAGCTTTCTTT	CASSFVLEGAVNTEAFF
TRBJ1-1	-	-	TRBV14	TGTGCCAGCAGCCACAGGGCTGCTGCTGAAGCTTTCTTT	CASSHRAAAEAFF
TRBJ1-5	-	-	TRBV4-3	TGCGCCAGCAGCCAAGATCAGGGTAACGGTCAGCCCCAGCATTTT	CASSQDQGNGQPQHF
TRBJ1-1	few	TRBD1	TRBV7-2	TGTGCCAGCAGCTTGCCCATGGGACAGGGGCGTCGAATGGGGACTGAAGCTTTCTTT	CASSLPMGQGRRMGTEAFF
TRBJ2-1	once	TRBD2	TRBV7-3	TGTGCCAGCAGTTTTGTAGCGGGAGGGCCTTATGAGCAGTTCTTC	CASSFVAGGPYEQFF
TRBJ1-1	-	TRBD1	TRBV30	TGTGCCTGGGGAGGTACAGGGGGCAAAGCTTTCTTT	CAWGGTGGKAFF
TRBJ1-2	-	TRBD1	TRBV2	TGTGCCAGCAGTGATGTGGTGACAGGGTTCTATGGCTACACCTTC	CASSDVVTGFYGYTF
TRBJ2-1	-	TRBD2	TRBV6-4	TGTGCCAGCAGTGAAGCTAGCGGGGAGAATGAGCAGTTCTTC	CASSEASGENEQFF
TRBJ2-5	few	TRBD2	TRBV6-2/TRBV6-3	TGTGCCAGCAGTTACCCTCTGGGACTAGCGGGAGTCGATCGAGAGACCCAGTACTTC	CASSYPLGLAGVDRETQYF
TRBJ2-1	-	TRBD1	TRBV18	TGTGCCAGCTCACCGGGGGACAGGGCCTTGTACAATGAGCAGTTCTTC	CASSPGDRALYNEQFF
TRBJ2-7	-	TRBD1	TRBV5-8	TGTGCCAGCAGCTTTCCGGGACAGAAGGGGAACGAGCAGTACTTC	CASSFPGQKGNEQYF
TRBJ1-2	-	-	TRBV12-3/TRBV12-4	TGTGCCAGCAGTTTAGTGGGGGCTGGCTACACCTTC	CASSLVGAGYTF
TRBJ2-4	-	-	TRBV19	TGTGCCAGTAGTATAGATTGGTTTCGCCGCCAGGACACTGCCAAAAACATTCAGTACTTC	CASSIDWFRRQDTAKNIQYF
TRBJ1-2	-	-	TRBV4-3	TGCGCCAGCAGCCAAGAGTGGGGCTTCGAGGAATATGGCTACACCTTC	CASSQEWGFEEYGYTF
TRBJ1-2	-	TRBD1	TRBV19	TGTGCCAGTAGAACCCGACAGGGGATCTATGGCTACACCTTC	CASRTRQGIYGYTF
TRBJ1-3	-	-	TRBV9	TGTGCCAGCAGCAACCCCGGGGGGAGGGACACCATATATTTT	CASSNPGGRDTIYF
TRBJ2-7	-	-	TRBV6-5	TGTGCCAGCAGAGGAGTGAGCTCCTACGAGCAGTACTTC	CASRGVSSYEQYF
TRBJ2-3	few	-	TRBV24-1	TGTGCCACCAGTGATCCGCAGACTGCTGGAGATACGCAGTATTTT	CATSDPQTAGDTQYF
TRBJ1-1	-	-	TRBV7-2	TGTGCCAGCAGGCGGGGGGTTAACACTGAAGCTTTCTTT	CASRRGVNTEAFF
TRBJ1-3	-	-	TRBV12-3/TRBV12-4	TGTGCCAGCAAATTGGCCTCTGGAAACACCATATATTTT	CASKLASGNTIYF
TRBJ1-1	-	-	TRBV6-2/TRBV6-3	TGTGCCAGCAGTTATTGGGTGGGGGCACGGGGCACTGAAGCTTTCTTT	CASSYWVGARGTEAFF
TRBJ2-1	-	-	TRBV28	TGTGCCACCAAGTCTTCCGGTTTAAATGAGCAGTTCTTC	CATKSSGLNEQFF
TRBJ2-3	-	-	TRBV7-2	TGTGCCAGCAGCCCCTCTGCAGATACGCAGTATTTT	CASSPSADTQYF
TRBJ2-3	-	TRBD2	TRBV28	TGTGCCAGCAGAATAGCGGGGGGCAGCACAGATACGCAGTATTTT	CASRIAGGSTDTQYF
TRBJ2-6	once	TRBD2	TRBV7-2	TGTGCCAGCAGCCCCGGGGGGGCCGGGGCCAACGTCCTGACTTTC	CASSPGGAGANVLTF
TRBJ2-3	-	TRBD1	TRBV18	TGTGCCAGCTCCTACGGACAGGGGACAGATACGCAGTATTTT	CASSYGQGTDTQYF
TRBJ1-2	once	-	TRBV5-8	TGTGCCAGCAGCGCCCCGGAGGGCCTGCAGTCGAATGGCTACACCTTC	CASSAPEGLQSNGYTF
TRBJ1-6	-	-	TRBV5-1	TGCGCCAGCAGTCTCTCCCCCGGGGGAATTTCACCCCTCCACTTT	CASSLSPGGISPLHF
TRBJ2-5	-	TRBD1	TRBV7-9	TGTGCCAGCAGCTTGGCCCCCGGGACAGGGACCGAGACCCAGTACTTC	CASSLAPGTGTETQYF
TRBJ1-1	-	TRBD1	TRBV6-1	TGTGCCAGCACTGAAACAGGGGCGAACACTGAAGCTTTCTTT	CASTETGANTEAFF
TRBJ2-7	-	-	TRBV11-2	TGTGCCAGCAGCTTAGGCGGCAACTACGAGCAGTACTTC	CASSLGGNYEQYF
TRBJ2-3	-	TRBD1	TRBV2	TGTGCCACCTCGGTGGGACAGGGCACAGATACGCAGTATTTT	CATSVGQGTDTQYF
TRBJ1-1	once	TRBD1	TRBV7-2	TGTGCCAGCAGCGCCCTTTTTCAGGGGGACACTGAAGCTTTCTTT	CASSALFQGDTEAFF
TRBJ1-6	-	-	TRBV10-3	TGTGCCATCCGACAGCCAGTAGACTCCTATAATTCACCCCTCCACTTT	CAIRQPVDSYNSPLHF
TRBJ2-7	-	TRBD1	TRBV5-1	TGCGCCAGCAGTGCCGGGACAGGACTTCCCTACGAGCAGTACTTC	CASSAGTGLPYEQYF
TRBJ2-2	-	-	TRBV7-9	TGTGCCAGCAGCTTGAGCGCCGGGGAGCTGTTTTTT	CASSLSAGELFF
TRBJ2-2	-	-	TRBV5-1	TGCGCCAGCAGCTTGGGAGGAGAGGTTTACTTAACCGGGGAGCTGTTTTTT	CASSLGGEVYLTGELFF
TRBJ1-5	once	TRBD1	TRBV5-1	TGCGCCAGCAGCCAGGGGGCTCTGAATCAGCCCCAGCATTTT	CASSQGALNQPQHF
TRBJ2-5	once	TRBD2	TRBV9	TGTGCCAGCAGCGTAGGGGGGGGGACCCAAGAGACCCAGTACTTC	CASSVGGGTQETQYF
TRBJ2-1	-	TRBD2	TRBV14	TGTGCCAGCAGCCTGGGACTAGCGAGTGGCAATGAGCAGTTCTTC	CASSLGLASGNEQFF
TRBJ2-3	once	TRBD2	TRBV30	TGTGCCTGCCGGGGGGTAGATACGCAGTATTTT	CACRGVDTQYF
TRBJ1-4	-	TRBD1	TRBV2	TGTGCCAGCAGGAAGGGGACGGGACAGGGGGCGGAAAAACTGTTTTTT	CASRKGTGQGAEKLFF
TRBJ1-6	-	-	TRBV7-6	TGTGCCACCTATCGGGGCTCCTATAATTCACCCCTCCACTTT	CATYRGSYNSPLHF
TRBJ1-5	few	-	TRBV19	TGTGCCAGTAGTTACGACAGGTATCAGCCCCAGCATTTT	CASSYDRYQPQHF
TRBJ1-2	-	-	TRBV5-1	TGCGCCAGAAACTACTATGGCTACACCTTC	CARNYYGYTF
TRBJ2-3	-	TRBD2	TRBV7-8	TGTGCCAGCAGCTTTAGCGGGAGGTCAGATACGCAGTATTTT	CASSFSGRSDTQYF